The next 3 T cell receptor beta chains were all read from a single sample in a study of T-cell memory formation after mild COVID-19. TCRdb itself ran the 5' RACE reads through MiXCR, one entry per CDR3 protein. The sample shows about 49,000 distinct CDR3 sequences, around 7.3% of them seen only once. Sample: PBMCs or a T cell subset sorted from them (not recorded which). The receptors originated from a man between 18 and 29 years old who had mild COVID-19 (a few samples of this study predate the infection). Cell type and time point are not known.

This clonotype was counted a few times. DNA of the CDR3: TGTGCTAGTGCTCCCGGGACAGGGCTATACGGCTACACCTTC. Translating it yields CASAPGTGLYGYTF. J is TRBJ1-2 and V is TRBV12-5; 9 positions agree with TRBD1. V dropped 7 bases and J dropped 8; count of bases not matched to a gene: 11. The CDR3 sequence is 14 residues long. The germline gives CDR1 LGHNT, CDR2 FRNRAP.

CDR3 in amino acids: CASSSVLKDRLYGYTF. CDR3 in DNA: TGTGCCAGCAGTTCCGTCCTGAAAGACAGGCTCTATGGCTACACCTTC. The gene calls are TRBV6-2 or TRBV6-3 and TRBJ1-2; D is perhaps TRBD1 (6 bases). Trimming removed 4 bases from V and 4 bases from J, with 19 bases in between. Germline CDR1 is MNHEY and CDR2 is SVGEGT. There are 16 residues in the CDR3.

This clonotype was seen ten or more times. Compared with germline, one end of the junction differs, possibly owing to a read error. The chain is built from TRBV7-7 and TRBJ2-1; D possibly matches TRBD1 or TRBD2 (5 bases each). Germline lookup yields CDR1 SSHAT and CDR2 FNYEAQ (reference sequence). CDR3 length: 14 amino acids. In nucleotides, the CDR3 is TGTGCTAGCAGCTACGGACCCGTTGGGGGTGAGCAGTTCTTC. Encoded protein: CASSYGPVGGEQFF.